There are a few counts of the clone carrying this T cell receptor (beta chain). Germline loops: CDR1 SGHDT, CDR2 YYEEEE. The CDR3 consists of 16 residues. The ends were cut back, 0 bases at V and 0 bases at J, with 7 bases in the middle. The data were taken from a study of beta chain features in type 1 diabetes. cDNA synthesis used the whole RNA isolate, giving expressed TCRB sequences. Profiled with immunoSEQ multiplex PCR; TCRdb holds only in-frame clones, not every one. The profile shows approximately 110,000 clones, about two fifths of them singletons. The rearrangement links TRBV5-6 to TRBJ2-6; tentative D call: TRBD1 (5 bases). The source of this sequence is a woman younger than 35 in good health. The specimen was stem cell memory CD4+ T cells from blood. The CDR3 coding sequence is TGTGCCAGCAGCTTGGACAGGATCTCTGGGGCCAACGTCCTGACTTTC. As protein: CASSLDRISGANVLTF.